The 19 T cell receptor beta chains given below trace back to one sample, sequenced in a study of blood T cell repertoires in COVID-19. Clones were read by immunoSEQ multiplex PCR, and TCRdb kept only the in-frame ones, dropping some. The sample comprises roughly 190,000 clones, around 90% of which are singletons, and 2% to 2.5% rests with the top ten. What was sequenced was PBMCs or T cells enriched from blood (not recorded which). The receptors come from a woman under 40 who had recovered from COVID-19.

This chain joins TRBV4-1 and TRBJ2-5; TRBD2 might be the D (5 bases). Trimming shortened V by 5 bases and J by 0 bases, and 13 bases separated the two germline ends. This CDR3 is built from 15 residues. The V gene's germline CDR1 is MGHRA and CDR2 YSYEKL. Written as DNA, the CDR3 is TGCGCCAGCAGCATTGACCAGCGGCACCAAGAGACCCAGTACTTC. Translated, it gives CASSIDQRHQETQYF.

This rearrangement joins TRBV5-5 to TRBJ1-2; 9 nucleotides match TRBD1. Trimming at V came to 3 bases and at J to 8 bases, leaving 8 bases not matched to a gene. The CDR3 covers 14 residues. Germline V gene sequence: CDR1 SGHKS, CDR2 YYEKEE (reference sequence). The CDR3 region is CASSSRQGDLGYTF. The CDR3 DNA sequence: TGTGCCAGCAGCTCAAGACAGGGGGATTTGGGCTACACCTTC.

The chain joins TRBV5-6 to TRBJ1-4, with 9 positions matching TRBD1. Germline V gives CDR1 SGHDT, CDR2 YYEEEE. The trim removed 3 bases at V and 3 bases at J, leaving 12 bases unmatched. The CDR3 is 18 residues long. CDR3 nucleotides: TGTGCCAGCAGCTCCCTCGGGACAGGGAGTTTCGCTAATGAAAAACTGTTTTTT. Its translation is CASSSLGTGSFANEKLFF.

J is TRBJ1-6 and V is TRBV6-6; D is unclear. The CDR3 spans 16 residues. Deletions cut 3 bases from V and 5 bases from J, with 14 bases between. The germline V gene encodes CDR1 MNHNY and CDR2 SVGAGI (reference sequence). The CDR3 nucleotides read TGTGCCAGCAGTTATAGCGCTGCCTTCAATAATTCACCCCTCCACTTT. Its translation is CASSYSAAFNNSPLHF.

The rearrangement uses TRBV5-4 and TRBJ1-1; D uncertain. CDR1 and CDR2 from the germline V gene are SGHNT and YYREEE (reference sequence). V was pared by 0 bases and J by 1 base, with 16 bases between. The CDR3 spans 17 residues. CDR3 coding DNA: TGTGCCAGCAGCTTGGCCGGTCTAACTGTTGCGAACACTGAAGCTTTCTTT. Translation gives CASSLAGLTVANTEAFF.

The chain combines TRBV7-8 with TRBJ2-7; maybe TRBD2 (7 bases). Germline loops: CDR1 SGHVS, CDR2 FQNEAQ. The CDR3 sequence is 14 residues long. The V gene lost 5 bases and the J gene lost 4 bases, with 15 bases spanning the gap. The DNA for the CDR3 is TGTGCCAGCAGCCCAACGGGGGGCGGATACGAGCAGTACTTC. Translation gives CASSPTGGGYEQYF. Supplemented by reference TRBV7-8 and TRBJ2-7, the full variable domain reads GAGVSQSPRYKVAKRGQDVALRCDPISGHVSLFWYQQALGQGPEFLTYFQNEAQLDKSGLPSDRFFAERPEGSVSTLKIQRTQQEDSAVYLCASSPTGGGYEQYFGPGTRLTVT.

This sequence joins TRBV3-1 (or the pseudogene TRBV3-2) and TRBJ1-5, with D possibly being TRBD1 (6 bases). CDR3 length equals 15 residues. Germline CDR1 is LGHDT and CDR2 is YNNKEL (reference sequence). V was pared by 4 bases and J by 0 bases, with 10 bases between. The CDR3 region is CASSPRGNSNQPQHF. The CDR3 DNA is TGTGCCAGCAGCCCCAGGGGAAATAGCAATCAGCCCCAGCATTTT.

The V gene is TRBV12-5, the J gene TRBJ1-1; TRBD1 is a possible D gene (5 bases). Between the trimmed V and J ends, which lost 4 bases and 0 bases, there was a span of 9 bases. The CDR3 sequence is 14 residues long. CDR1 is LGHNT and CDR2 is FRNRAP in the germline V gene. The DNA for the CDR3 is TGTGCTAGTGGTTGGGGCGGGATGAACACTGAAGCTTTCTTT. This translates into CASGWGGMNTEAFF.

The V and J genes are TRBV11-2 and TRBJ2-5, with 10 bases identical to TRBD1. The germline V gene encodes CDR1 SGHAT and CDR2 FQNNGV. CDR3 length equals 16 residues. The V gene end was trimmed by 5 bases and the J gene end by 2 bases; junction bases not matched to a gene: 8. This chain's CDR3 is CASSHSTGGKQETQYF. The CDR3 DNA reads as TGTGCCAGCAGCCACTCGACAGGGGGCAAACAAGAGACCCAGTACTTC.

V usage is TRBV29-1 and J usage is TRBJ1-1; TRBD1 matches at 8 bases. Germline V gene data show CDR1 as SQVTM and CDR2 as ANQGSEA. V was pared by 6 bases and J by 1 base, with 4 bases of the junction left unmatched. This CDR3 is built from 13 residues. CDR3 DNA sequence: TGCAGCGTGGCCCAGGGGGCGAACACTGAAGCTTTCTTT. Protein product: CSVAQGANTEAFF.

The CDR3 here is CASSGTGVGNQPQHF. Here the CDR3 DNA reads TGTGCCAGTAGTGGGACAGGGGTCGGCAATCAGCCCCAGCATTTT. This chain connects TRBV19 to TRBJ1-5; TRBD1 agrees at 10 bases. The CDR3 is made up of 15 amino acids. Germline lookup yields CDR1 LNHDA and CDR2 SQIVND (reference sequence). V dropped 5 bases and J dropped 2; count of bases not matched to a gene: 3.

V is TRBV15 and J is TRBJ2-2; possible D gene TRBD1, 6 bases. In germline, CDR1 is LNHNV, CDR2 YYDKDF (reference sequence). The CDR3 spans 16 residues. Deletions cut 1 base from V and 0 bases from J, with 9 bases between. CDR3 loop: CATSRGGTPNTGELFF. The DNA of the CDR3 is TGTGCCACCAGCAGAGGGGGGACACCGAACACCGGGGAGCTGTTTTTT.

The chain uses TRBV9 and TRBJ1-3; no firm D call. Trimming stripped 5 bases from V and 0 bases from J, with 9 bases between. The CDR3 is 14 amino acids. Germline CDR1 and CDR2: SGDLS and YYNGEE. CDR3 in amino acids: CASRTEGSGNTIYF. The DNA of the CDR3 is TGTGCCAGCAGAACTGAGGGCTCTGGAAACACCATATATTTT. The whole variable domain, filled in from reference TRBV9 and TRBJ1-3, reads DSGVTQTPKHLITATGQRVTLRCSPRSGDLSVYWYQQSLDQGLQFLIQYYNGEERAKGNILERFSAQQFPDLHSELNLSSLELGDSALYFCASRTEGSGNTIYFGEGSWLTVV.

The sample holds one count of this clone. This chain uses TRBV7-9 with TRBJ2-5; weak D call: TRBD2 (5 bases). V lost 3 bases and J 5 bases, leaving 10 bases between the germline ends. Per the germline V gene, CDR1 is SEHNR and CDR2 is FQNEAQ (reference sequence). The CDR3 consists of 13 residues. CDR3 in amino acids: CASSLGRTETQYF. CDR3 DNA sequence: TGTGCCAGCAGCTTGGGGAGAACGGAGACCCAGTACTTC.

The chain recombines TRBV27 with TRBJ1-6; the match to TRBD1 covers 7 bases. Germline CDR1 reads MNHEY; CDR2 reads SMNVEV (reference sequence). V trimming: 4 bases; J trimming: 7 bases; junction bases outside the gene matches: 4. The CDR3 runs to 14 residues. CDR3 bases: TGTGCCAGCAGTTCCACAGGGGCCAATTCACCCCTCCACTTT. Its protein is CASSSTGANSPLHF.

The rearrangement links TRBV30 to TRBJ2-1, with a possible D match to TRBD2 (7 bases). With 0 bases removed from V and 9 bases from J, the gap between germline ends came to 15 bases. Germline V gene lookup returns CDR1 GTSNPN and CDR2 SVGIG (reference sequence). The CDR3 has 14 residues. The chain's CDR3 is CAWSVNGGRGEQFF. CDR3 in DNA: TGTGCCTGGAGTGTGAACGGGGGGCGCGGTGAGCAGTTCTTC.

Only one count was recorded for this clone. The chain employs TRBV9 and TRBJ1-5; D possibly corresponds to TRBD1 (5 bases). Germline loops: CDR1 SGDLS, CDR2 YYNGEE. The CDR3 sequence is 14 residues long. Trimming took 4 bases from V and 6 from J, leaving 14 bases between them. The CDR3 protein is CASSRGLPSQPQHF. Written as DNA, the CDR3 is TGTGCCAGCAGCCGGGGACTTCCGAGTCAGCCCCAGCATTTT.

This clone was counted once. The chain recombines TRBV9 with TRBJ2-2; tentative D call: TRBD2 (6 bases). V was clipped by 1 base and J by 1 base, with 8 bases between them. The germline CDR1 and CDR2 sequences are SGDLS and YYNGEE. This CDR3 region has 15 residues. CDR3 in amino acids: CASSVSGVNTGELFF. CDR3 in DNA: TGTGCCAGCAGCGTATCGGGGGTGAACACCGGGGAGCTGTTTTTT.

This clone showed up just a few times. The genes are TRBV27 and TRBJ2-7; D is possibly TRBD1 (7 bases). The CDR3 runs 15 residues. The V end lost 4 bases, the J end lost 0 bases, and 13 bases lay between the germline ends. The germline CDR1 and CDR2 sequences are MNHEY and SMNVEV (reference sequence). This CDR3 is CASSSQGGSSYEQYF. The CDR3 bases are TGTGCCAGCAGTTCCCAGGGGGGAAGCTCCTACGAGCAGTACTTC.